This T cell receptor (beta chain) originates from a study of technical replicates of blood from several donors. TCRdb's copy holds only in-frame clones and misses some; the assay was immunoSEQ multiplex PCR. Of around 80,000 clones listed, around nine tenths are singletons. Looked up from germline, CDR1 is SGHNT and CDR2 is YYREEE (reference sequence). The CDR3 loop spans 17 amino acids. The V and J ends lost 0 bases and 4 bases, in that order; junction bases with no gene match: 12. The TCR was taken from a human donor in good health. Sequenced sample: T cells isolated from PBMCs. This chain connects TRBV5-4 to TRBJ2-7, with 8 bases that match TRBD2. The CDR3 DNA follows: TGTGCCAGCAGCTTGGGGGCGCTAGCGACTAGCGAATACGAGCAGTACTTC. Translating gives CASSLGALATSEYEQYF.